This T cell receptor (beta chain) originates from a study of CD8+ T cells in alopecia areata. Treatment of the sample: oral pan-JAK inhibitor, 5-10 mg twice daily. Germline assignment: CDR1 SEHNR and CDR2 FQNEAQ (reference sequence). Deletions cut 0 bases from V and 9 bases from J, with 8 bases between. This CDR3 comprises 12 residues. As the sequencing template, cDNA was produced by extracting RNA and reverse transcribing it. Sequencing used immunoSEQ multiplex PCR; TCRdb keeps in-frame clones, though not all of them. In the table there are some 80,000 clones, approximately 66% of which are singletons.

The chain uses TRBV7-9 and TRBJ1-2; D is uncertain. This TCR was recovered from a human donor with alopecia areata. Sequenced material: CD8+ T cells sorted from blood, taken at week 24, from a patient treated with tofacitinib. CDR3: CASSLAPERYTF. DNA of the CDR3: TGTGCCAGCAGCTTAGCGCCGGAGCGCTACACCTTC.